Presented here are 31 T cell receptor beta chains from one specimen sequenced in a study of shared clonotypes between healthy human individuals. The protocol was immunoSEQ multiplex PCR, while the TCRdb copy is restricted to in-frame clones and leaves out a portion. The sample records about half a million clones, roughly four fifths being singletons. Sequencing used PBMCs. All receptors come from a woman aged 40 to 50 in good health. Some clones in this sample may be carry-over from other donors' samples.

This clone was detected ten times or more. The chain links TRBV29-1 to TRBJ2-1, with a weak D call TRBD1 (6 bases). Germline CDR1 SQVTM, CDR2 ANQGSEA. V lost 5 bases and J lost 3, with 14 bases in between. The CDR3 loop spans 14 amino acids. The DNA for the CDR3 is TGCAGCGTTCGGACAGCTTCAAGCTACAATGAGCAGTTCTTC. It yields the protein CSVRTASSYNEQFF.

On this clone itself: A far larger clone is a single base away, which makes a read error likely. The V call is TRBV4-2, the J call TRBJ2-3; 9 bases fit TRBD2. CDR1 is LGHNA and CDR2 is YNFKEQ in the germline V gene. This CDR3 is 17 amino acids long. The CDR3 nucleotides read TGTGCCAGCAGCCCCCGAGCCGCGGGAGGGGGAACAGATAAGCAGTATTTT. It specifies CASSPRAAGGGTDKQYF.

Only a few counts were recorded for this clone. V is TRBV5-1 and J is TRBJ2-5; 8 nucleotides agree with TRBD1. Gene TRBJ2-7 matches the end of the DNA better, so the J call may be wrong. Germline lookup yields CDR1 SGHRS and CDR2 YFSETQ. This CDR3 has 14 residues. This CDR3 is CASSSNDRGYEQYF. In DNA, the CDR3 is TGCGCCAGCAGCTCTAACGACAGGGGCTACGAGCAGTACTTC.

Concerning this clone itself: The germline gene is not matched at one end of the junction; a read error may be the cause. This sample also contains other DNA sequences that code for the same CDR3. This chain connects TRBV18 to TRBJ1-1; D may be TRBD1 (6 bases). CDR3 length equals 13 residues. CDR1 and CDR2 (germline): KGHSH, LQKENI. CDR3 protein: CASSPGQNTEAFF. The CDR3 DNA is TGTGCCAGCTCACCAGGACAGAACACCGAAGCTTTCTTT. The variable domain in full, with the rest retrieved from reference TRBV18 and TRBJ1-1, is NAGVMQNPRHLVRRRGQEARLRCSPMKGHSHVYWYRQLPEEGLKFMVYLQKENIIDESGMPKERFSAEFPKEGPSILRIQQVVRGDSAAYFCASSPGQNTEAFFGQGTRLTVV.

The CDR3 spells CASSEMGGGNTEAFF. The CDR3 DNA reads as TGTGCCAGCAGTGAAATGGGGGGAGGGAACACTGAAGCTTTCTTT. The chain uses TRBV2 and TRBJ1-1, with D perhaps TRBD1 (5 bases). V dropped 2 bases and J dropped 1 base, with 11 bases sitting between them. CDR3 size: 15 residues. CDR1 is SNHLY, CDR2 FYNNEI, per germline.

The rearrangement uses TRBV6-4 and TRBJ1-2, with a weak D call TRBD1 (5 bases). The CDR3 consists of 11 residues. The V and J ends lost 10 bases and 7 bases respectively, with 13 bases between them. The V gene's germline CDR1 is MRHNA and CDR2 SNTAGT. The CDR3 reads CANPRDVGYTF. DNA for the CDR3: TGTGCCAATCCCCGGGACGTTGGCTACACCTTC.

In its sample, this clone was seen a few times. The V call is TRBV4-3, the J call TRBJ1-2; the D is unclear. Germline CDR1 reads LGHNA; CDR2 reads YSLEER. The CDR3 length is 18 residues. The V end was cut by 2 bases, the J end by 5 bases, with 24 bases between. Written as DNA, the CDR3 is TGCGCCAGCAGCCAATTCTCCGGGAGAGGAGGCATGACTTATGGCTACACCTTC. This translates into CASSQFSGRGGMTYGYTF.

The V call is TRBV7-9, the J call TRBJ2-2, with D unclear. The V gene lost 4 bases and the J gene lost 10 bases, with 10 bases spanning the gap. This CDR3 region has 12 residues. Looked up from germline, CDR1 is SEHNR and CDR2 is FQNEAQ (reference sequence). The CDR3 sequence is CASSSSEEELFF. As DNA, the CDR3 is TGTGCCAGCAGCTCCTCCGAGGAGGAGCTGTTTTTT.

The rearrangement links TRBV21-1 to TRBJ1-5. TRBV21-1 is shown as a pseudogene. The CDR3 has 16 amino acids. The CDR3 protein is CASSRGGAQGNQPQHF. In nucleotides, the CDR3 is TGTGCCAGCAGCAGGGGGGGAGCACAGGGAAATCAGCCCCAGCATTTT.

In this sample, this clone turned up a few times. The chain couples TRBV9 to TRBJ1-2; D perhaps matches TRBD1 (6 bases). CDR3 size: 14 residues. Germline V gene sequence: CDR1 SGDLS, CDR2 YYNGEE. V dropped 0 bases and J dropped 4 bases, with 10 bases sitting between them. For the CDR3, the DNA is TGTGCCAGCAGCGTAGGGACAGCTCGCTATGGCTACACCTTC. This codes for CASSVGTARYGYTF.

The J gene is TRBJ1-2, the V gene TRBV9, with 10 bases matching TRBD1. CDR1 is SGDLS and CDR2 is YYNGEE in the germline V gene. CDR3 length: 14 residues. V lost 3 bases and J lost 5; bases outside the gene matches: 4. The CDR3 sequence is CASSGRQGAYGYTF. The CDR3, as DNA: TGTGCCAGCAGCGGCAGACAGGGGGCTTATGGCTACACCTTC. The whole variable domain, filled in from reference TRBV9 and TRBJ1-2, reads DSGVTQTPKHLITATGQRVTLRCSPRSGDLSVYWYQQSLDQGLQFLIQYYNGEERAKGNILERFSAQQFPDLHSELNLSSLELGDSALYFCASSGRQGAYGYTFGSGTRLTVV.

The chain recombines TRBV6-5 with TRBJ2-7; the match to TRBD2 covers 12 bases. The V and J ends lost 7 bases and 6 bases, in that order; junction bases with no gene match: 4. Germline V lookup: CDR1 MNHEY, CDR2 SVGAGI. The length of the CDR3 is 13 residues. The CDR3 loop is CASNGLAGIEQYF. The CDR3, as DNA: TGTGCCAGCAATGGACTAGCGGGAATCGAGCAGTACTTC.

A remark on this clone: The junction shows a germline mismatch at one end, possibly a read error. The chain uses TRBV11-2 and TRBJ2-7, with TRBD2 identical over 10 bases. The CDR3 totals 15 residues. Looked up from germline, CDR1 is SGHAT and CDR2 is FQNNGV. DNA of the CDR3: TGTGCCAGCAGCTTAGATCGGGGACTAGCGATTTCCACCAACTTC. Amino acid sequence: CASSLDRGLAISTNF.

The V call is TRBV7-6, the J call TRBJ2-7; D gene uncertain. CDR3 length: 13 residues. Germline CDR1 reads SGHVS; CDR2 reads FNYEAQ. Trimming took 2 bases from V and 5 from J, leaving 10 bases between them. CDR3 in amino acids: CASSLSQSNEQYF. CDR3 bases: TGTGCCAGCAGCTTATCGCAGTCCAACGAGCAGTACTTC.

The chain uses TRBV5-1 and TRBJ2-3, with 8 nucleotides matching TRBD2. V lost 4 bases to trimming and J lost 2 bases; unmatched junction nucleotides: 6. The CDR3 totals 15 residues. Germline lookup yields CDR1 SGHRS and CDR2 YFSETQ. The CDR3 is CASSDTSGSTDTQYF. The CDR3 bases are TGCGCCAGCAGCGATACTAGCGGATCCACAGATACGCAGTATTTT.

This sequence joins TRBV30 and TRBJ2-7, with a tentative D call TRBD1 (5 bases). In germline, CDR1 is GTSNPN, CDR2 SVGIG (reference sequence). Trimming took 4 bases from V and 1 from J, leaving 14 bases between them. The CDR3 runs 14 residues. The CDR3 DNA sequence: TGTGCCTGGACCCTGTGGGCAGGGTCCTACGAGCAGTACTTC. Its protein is CAWTLWAGSYEQYF. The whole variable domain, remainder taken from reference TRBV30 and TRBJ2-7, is SQTIHQWPATLVQPVGSPLSLECTVEGTSNPNLYWYRQAAGRGLQLLFYSVGIGQISSEVPQNLSASRPQDRQFILSSKKLLLSDSGFYLCAWTLWAGSYEQYFGPGTRLTVT.

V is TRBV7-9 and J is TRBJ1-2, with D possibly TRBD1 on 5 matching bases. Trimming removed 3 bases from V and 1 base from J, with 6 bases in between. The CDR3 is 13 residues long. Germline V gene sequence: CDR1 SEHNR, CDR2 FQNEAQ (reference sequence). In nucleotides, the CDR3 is TGTGCCAGCAGCTTTCAGGGTAACTATGGCTACACCTTC. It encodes CASSFQGNYGYTF.

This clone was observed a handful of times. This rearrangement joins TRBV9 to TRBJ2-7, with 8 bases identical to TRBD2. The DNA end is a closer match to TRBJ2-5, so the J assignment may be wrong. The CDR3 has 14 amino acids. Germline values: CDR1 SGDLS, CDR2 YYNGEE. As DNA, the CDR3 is TGTGCCAGCAGCGAAGCGGGAGACGTTGAGACCCAGTACTTC. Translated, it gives CASSEAGDVETQYF.

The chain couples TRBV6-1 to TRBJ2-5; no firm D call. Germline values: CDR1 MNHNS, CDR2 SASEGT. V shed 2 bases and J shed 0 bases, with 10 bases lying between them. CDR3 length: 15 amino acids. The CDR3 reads CASSEMAANQETQYF. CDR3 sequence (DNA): TGTGCCAGCAGTGAAATGGCGGCCAACCAAGAGACCCAGTACTTC.

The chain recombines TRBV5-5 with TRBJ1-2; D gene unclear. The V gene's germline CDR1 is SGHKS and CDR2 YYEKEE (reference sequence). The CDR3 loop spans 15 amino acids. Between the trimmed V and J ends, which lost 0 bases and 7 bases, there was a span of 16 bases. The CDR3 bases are TGTGCCAGCAGCTTGGCCTCCGTTCAGCTGGGTGGCTACACCTTC. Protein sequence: CASSLASVQLGGYTF.

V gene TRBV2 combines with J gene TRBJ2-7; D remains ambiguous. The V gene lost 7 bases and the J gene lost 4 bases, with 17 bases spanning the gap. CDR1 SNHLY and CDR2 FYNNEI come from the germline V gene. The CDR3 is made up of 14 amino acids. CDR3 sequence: CASKGQAYWYEQYF. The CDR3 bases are TGTGCCAGCAAGGGCCAGGCATACTGGTACGAGCAGTACTTC.

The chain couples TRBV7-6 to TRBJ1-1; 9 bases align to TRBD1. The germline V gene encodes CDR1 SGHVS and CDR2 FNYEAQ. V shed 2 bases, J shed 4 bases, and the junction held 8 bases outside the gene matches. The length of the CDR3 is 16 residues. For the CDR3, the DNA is TGTGCCAGCAGCTTAATGGGACAGGGTGTCGGCACTGAAGCTTTCTTT. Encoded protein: CASSLMGQGVGTEAFF.

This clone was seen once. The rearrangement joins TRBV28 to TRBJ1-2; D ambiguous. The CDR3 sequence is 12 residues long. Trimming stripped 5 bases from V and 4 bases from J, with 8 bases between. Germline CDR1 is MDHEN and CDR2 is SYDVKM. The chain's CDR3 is CASSPRLYGYTF. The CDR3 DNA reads TGTGCCAGCAGTCCCCGGCTCTATGGCTACACCTTC.

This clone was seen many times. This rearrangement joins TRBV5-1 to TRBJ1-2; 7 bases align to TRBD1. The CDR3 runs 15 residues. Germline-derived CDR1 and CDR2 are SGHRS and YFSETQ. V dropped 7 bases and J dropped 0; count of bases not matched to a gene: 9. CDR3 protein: CASSAGGSANYGYTF. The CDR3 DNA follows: TGCGCCAGCTCGGCAGGGGGTAGCGCTAACTATGGCTACACCTTC. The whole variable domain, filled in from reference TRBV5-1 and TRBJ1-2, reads KAGVTQTPRYLIKTRGQQVTLSCSPISGHRSVSWYQQTPGQGLQFLFEYFSETQRNKGNFPGRFSGRQFSNSRSEMNVSTLELGDSALYLCASSAGGSANYGYTFGSGTRLTVV.

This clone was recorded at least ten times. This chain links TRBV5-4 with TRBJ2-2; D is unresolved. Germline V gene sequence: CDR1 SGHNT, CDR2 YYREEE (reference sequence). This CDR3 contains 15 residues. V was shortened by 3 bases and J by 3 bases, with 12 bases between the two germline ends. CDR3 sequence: CASSSEVSHTGELFF. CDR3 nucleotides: TGTGCCAGCAGCTCAGAGGTTTCCCACACCGGGGAGCTGTTTTTT.

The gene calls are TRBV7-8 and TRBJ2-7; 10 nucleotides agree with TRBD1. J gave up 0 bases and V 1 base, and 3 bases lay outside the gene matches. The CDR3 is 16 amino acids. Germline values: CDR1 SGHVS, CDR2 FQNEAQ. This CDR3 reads CASSLVGQGGSYEQYF. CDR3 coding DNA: TGTGCCAGCAGCTTAGTAGGACAGGGGGGCTCCTACGAGCAGTACTTC. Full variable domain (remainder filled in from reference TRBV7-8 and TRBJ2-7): GAGVSQSPRYKVAKRGQDVALRCDPISGHVSLFWYQQALGQGPEFLTYFQNEAQLDKSGLPSDRFFAERPEGSVSTLKIQRTQQEDSAVYLCASSLVGQGGSYEQYFGPGTRLTVT.

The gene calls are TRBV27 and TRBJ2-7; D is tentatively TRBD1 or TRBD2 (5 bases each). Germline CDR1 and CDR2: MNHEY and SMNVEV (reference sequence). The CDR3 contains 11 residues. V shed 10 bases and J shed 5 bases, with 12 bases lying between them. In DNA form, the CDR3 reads TGTGCCACCGGTCAGGGAGACGAGCAGTACTTC. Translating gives CATGQGDEQYF.

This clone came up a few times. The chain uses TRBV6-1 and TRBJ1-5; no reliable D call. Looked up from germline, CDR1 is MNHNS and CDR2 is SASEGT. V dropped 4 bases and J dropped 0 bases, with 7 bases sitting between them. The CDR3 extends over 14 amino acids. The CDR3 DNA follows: TGTGCCAGCAGTGCCGGATATAGCAATCAGCCCCAGCATTTT. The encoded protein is CASSAGYSNQPQHF.

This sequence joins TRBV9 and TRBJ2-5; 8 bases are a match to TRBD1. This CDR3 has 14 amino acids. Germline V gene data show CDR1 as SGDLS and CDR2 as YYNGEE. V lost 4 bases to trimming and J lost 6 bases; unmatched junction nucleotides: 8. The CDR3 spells CASSPRTGTKTQYF. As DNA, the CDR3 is TGTGCCAGCAGCCCGCGGACAGGGACGAAGACCCAGTACTTC.

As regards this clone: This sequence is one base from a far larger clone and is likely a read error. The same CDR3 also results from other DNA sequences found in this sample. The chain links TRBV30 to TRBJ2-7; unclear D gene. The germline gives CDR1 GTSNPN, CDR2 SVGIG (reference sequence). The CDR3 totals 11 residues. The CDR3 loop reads CARSLQGEQYF. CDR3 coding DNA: TGTGCCAGGAGTTTACAAGGCGAGCAGTACTTC.

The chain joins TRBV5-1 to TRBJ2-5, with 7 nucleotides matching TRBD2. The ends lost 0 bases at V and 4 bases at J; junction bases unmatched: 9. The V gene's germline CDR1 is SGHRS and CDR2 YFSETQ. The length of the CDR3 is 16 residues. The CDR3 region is CASSLARGRARETQYF. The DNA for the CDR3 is TGCGCCAGCAGCTTGGCCCGTGGGAGGGCCAGAGAGACCCAGTACTTC.